The entry below describes one TCR beta chain. Its specificity is unknown. Using immunoSEQ multiplex PCR, the repertoire was profiled, and TCRdb retains in-frame clones only, with some absent. This sample yields around 7,700 clones, of which 95% to 98% are seen a single time; just under 0.25% belongs to the top ten. This CDR3 has 15 amino acids. The germline V gene encodes CDR1 MDHEN and CDR2 SYDVKM. Trimming removed 6 bases at V and 1 base at J, with 13 bases between. The data stem from a study of graft-versus-host responses after intestinal transplantation. Overall study: Grafts that recipients had were multivisceral, liver-intestinal, or isolated intestinal transplants. All of the recipients had induction that used anti-thymocyte globulin, then tacrolimus and steroids for approximately 3 years. Study results and limitations: Where graft-donor T cell macrochimerism was present, patients had high graft-versus-host to host-versus-graft clonal ratios in allografts. GvH clones occurred in recipient marrow; some first appeared in ileum or blood.

The rearrangement links TRBV28 to TRBJ1-3, with D perhaps TRBD1 (6 bases). The sequencing here drew on PBMCs, taken 23 days after intestinal transplant. This clonotype was obtained from a human patient who received an intestinal transplant, so some T cells may come from the graft donor. Here the CDR3 reads CASSSDSLSGNTIYF. Here the CDR3 DNA reads TGTGCCAGCAGCTCGGACAGTCTTTCTGGAAACACCATATATTTT. The entire variable domain, with the rest obtained from reference TRBV28 and TRBJ1-3, is as follows: DVKVTQSSRYLVKRTGEKVFLECVQDMDHENMFWYRQDPGLGLRLIYFSYDVKMKEKGDIPEGYSVSREKKERFSLILESASTNQTSMYLCASSSDSLSGNTIYFGEGSWLTVV.